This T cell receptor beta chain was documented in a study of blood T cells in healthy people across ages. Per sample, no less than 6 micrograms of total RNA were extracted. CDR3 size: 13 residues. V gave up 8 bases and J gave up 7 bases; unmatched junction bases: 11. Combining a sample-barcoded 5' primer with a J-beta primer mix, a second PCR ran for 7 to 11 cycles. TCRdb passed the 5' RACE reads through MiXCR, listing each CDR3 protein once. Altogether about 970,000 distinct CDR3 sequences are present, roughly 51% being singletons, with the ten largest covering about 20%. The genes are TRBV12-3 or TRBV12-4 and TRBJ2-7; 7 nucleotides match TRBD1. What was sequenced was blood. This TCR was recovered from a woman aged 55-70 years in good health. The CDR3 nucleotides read TGTGCCAGCGCATTGGACAGGACAACTGAGCAGTACTTC. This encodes CASALDRTTEQYF.